This T cell receptor beta chain was observed in a study of T cells in tumors after PD-1 blockade. Looking at the study overall: Either cemiplimab 350 mg every 2 weeks or pembrolizumab 200 mg every 3 weeks was given.

As to time point: second of two post-therapy site-matched biopsies approximately 2 months apart. Input was about 616 ng to 6,500 ng of genomic DNA from tumor or blood. Findings of the study overall: Peripheral recruitment is suggested, as some novel exhausted tumor clones were in pre-treatment blood. Only pre- versus post-treatment comparisons showed clonal replacement.

Sequenced by immunoSEQ multiplex PCR; TCRdb stores in-frame clones only, minus some. The table lists 7,000 to 8,500 clones, roughly 62% of them singletons. In regard to this clone: Its antigen remains unidentified.

The sample in question was tumor tissue, obtained after anti-PD-1 treatment. The sequence came from a human donor with basal cell carcinoma.

The chain's CDR3 is CASSRRDYPYEQYF. CDR3 DNA: TGTGCCAGCAGCCGCCGGGACTACCCCTACGAGCAGTACTTC. The V gene is TRBV7-9, the J gene TRBJ2-7, with 7 bases identical to TRBD2. This CDR3 contains 14 residues. Trimming cost V 5 bases and J 2 bases; bases outside gene matches: 6. CDR1 SEHNR and CDR2 FQNEAQ come from the germline V gene (reference sequence).